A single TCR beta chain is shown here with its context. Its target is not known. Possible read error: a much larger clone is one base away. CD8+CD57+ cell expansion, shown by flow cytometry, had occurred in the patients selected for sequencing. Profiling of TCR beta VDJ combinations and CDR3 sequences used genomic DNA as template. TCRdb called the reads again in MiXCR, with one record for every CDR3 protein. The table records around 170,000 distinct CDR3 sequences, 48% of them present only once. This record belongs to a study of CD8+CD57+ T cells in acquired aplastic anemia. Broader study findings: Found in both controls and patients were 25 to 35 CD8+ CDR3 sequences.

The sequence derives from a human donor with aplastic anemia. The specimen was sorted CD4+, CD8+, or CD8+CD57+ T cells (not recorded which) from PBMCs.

The CDR3 DNA is TGTGCCAGCAGTCGTCGACGGATTATCTTCAGCTCCTACGAGCAGTACTTC. It is translated as CASSRRRIIFSSYEQYF. The chain joins TRBV10-3 to TRBJ2-7; no firm D call. The length of the CDR3 is 17 residues. Germline V gene data show CDR1 as ENHRY and CDR2 as SYGVKD.